The text below deals with one TCR beta chain. What it binds is not known. The data belong to a study of post-analysis software for immune sequencing data. Findings and limits, study-wide: Five or six TRBV segments, including TRBV5-6, TRBV5-1 and TRBV20-1, were more frequent in patients than controls.

The CDR3 spans 14 residues. The V gene end was trimmed by 3 bases and the J gene end by 2 bases; junction bases not matched to a gene: 3. Tagging with unique molecular identifiers was a feature of the TCR beta cDNA libraries. TCRdb redid the calling of the PCR reads with MiXCR, one entry per CDR3 protein. The sample consists of under 650,000 distinct CDR3 sequences, about 40% of them appearing once. V gene TRBV12-3 or TRBV12-4 combines with J gene TRBJ2-5; 7 nucleotides line up with TRBD2. The sequenced material came from blood. The source of this sequence is a girl between 10 and 17 years old with multiple sclerosis. CDR3 in amino acids: CASSLAGEQETQYF. The CDR3 nucleotides read TGTGCCAGCAGTTTGGCGGGAGAGCAAGAGACCCAGTACTTC.